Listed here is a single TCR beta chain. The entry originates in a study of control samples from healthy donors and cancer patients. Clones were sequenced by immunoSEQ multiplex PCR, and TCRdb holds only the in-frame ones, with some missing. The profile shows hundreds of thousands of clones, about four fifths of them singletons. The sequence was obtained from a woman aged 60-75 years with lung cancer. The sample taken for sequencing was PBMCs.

CDR3 region: CASRRTGVNVLTF. For the CDR3, the DNA is TGTGCCAGCAGAAGGACAGGAGTCAACGTCCTGACTTTC. The chain links TRBV5-6 to TRBJ2-6; TRBD1 agrees at 7 bases. CDR1 is SGHDT, CDR2 YYEEEE, per germline. The CDR3 spans 13 residues. The junction had 5 bases not matched to a gene; V was cut back by 5 bases and J by 9 bases.